A selection of T cell receptor beta chains follows, all from one sample in a study of CD8+ T cells in alopecia areata. The data were produced by immunoSEQ multiplex PCR, yet TCRdb's version contains in-frame clones alone and is incomplete. Of 190,000 or so clones listed, roughly three fifths are singletons. Source: CD8+ T cells sorted from blood, taken at week 24, from a patient treated with tofacitinib. The receptors originated from a human donor with alopecia areata. The CDR3 runs from the conserved cysteine through the conserved F or W. D genes are given only for firm matches. Part of the rows lack a size; the others show once, few, many or a class for expanded clones.

D gene	V gene	J gene	clone size	CDR3 DNA	CDR3 protein
TRBD1	TRBV6-6	TRBJ2-5	few	TGTGCCAGTGACGGATTAAGGGACAGGGCGCAAGAGACCCAGTACTTC	CASDGLRDRAQETQYF
-	TRBV7-6	TRBJ2-3	-	TGTGCCAGCAGCTCATACGGACCAACCCGCGGCACAGATACGCAGTATTTT	CASSSYGPTRGTDTQYF
-	TRBV29-1	TRBJ2-5	-	TGCAGCGTCGATGGACCCGCTGGGGAGACCCAGTACTTC	CSVDGPAGETQYF
-	TRBV29-1	TRBJ1-2	few	TGCAGCGCCGGGAACCTAAGATTTTTCTATGGCTACACCTTC	CSAGNLRFFYGYTF
-	TRBV9	TRBJ1-4	once	TGTGCCAGCAAGGGGCAGGGTGGTGAAAAACTGTTTTTT	CASKGQGGEKLFF
-	TRBV7-9	TRBJ2-5	-	TGTGCCAGCACCCAGACTAGGGAATACGAGACCCAGTACTTC	CASTQTREYETQYF
-	TRBV30	TRBJ1-1	-	TGTGCCTGGAGCTCCGGGACACAGAACACTGAAGCTTTCTTT	CAWSSGTQNTEAFF
-	TRBV30	TRBJ2-7	once	TGTGCCTGGAGTTCAGGAGGGCTAAACGAGCAGTACTTC	CAWSSGGLNEQYF
-	TRBV27	TRBJ1-1	once	TGTGCCAGCAGTTTACGAAGGGCAGCCGGGGGCACTGAAGCTTTCTTT	CASSLRRAAGGTEAFF
-	TRBV6-5	TRBJ2-7	-	TGTGCCAGCAGTTACTACGGCTACGAGCAGTACTTC	CASSYYGYEQYF
-	TRBV25-1	TRBJ2-7	-	TGTGCCAGCACGAGGGCAGGGATCCACGAGCAGTACTTC	CASTRAGIHEQYF